Shown below are 3 T cell receptor beta chains from a single sample sequenced in a study of T cell changes during pregnancy in multiple sclerosis. Sequencing used immunoSEQ multiplex PCR; TCRdb keeps in-frame clones, though not all of them. The repertoire holds tens of thousands of clones, more than 85% seen once, with about 0.9% in the top ten. The material sequenced was peripheral blood, taken in the first trimester of pregnancy. The receptors shown here come from a female donor with multiple sclerosis, enrolled in a pregnancy study.

This chain links TRBV19 with TRBJ2-5; the match to TRBD1 covers 8 bases. The CDR3 loop spans 13 amino acids. J lost 1 base, V lost 8 bases, and 3 bases had no gene match. Germline loops: CDR1 LNHDA, CDR2 SQIVND (reference sequence). The CDR3: CASATGGQETQYF. In nucleotides, the CDR3 is TGTGCCAGTGCAACAGGGGGCCAAGAGACCCAGTACTTC.

The genes are TRBV7-3 and TRBJ1-1, with a weak D call TRBD1 (5 bases). With 3 bases removed from V and 4 bases from J, the gap between germline ends came to 9 bases. Per germline, CDR1 SGHTA and CDR2 FQGTGA. This CDR3 comprises 13 residues. This CDR3 reads CASSFGGITEAFF. DNA for the CDR3: TGTGCCAGCAGCTTCGGGGGTATCACTGAAGCTTTCTTT.

The rearrangement joins TRBV7-3 to TRBJ2-2; D is unclear. The germline gives CDR1 SGHTA, CDR2 FQGTGA. This CDR3 spans 17 amino acids. V shed 1 base and J shed 2 bases, with 14 bases lying between them. Written as DNA, the CDR3 is TGTGCCAGCAGCTTAAGTCCCAGTCAGGCTAACACCGGGGAGCTGTTTTTT. This encodes CASSLSPSQANTGELFF.